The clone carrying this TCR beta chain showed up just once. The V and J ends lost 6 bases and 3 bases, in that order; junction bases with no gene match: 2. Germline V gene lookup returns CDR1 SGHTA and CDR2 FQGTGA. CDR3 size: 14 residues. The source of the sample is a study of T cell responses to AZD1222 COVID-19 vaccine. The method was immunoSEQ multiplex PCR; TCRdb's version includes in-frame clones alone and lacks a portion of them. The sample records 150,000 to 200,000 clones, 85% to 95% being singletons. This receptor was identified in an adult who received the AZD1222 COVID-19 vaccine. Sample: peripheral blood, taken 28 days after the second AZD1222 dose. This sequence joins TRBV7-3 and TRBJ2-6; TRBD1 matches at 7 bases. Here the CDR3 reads CASSPGGGANVLTF. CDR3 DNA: TGTGCCAGCAGTCCAGGGGGTGGGGCCAACGTCCTGACTTTC.